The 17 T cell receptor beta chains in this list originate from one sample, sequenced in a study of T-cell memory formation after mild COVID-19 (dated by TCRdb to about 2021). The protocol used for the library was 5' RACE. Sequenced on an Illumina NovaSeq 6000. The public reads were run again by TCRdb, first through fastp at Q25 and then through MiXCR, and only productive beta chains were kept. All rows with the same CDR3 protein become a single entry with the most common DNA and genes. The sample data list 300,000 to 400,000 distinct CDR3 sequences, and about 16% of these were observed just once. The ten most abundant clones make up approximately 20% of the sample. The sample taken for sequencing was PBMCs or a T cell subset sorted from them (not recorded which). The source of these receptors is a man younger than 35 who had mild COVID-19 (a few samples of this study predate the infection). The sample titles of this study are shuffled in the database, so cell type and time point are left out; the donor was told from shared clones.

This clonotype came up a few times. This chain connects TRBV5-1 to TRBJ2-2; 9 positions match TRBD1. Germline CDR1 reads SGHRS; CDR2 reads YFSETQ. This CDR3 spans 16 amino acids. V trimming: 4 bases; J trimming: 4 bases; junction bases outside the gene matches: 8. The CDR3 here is CASSATDRGLTGELFF. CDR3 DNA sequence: TGCGCCAGCAGCGCGACGGACAGGGGACTCACCGGGGAGCTGTTTTTT.

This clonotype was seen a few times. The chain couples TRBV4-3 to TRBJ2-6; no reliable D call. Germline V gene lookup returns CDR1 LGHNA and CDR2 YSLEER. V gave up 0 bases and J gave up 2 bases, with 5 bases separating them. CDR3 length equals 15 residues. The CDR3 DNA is TGCGCCAGCAGCCAAGATACCCCTGGGGCCAACGTCCTGACTTTC. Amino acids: CASSQDTPGANVLTF.

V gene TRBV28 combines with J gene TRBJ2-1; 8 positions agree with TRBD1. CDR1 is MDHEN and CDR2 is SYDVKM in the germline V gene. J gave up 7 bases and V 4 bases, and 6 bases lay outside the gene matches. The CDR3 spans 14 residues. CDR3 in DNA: TGTGCCAGCAGTTCCCACAGGGGGAAGAATGAGCAGTTCTTC. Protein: CASSSHRGKNEQFF.

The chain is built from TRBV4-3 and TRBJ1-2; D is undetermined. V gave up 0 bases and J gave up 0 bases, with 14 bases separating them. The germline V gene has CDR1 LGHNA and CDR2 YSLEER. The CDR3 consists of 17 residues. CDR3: CASSQDLLGGANYGYTF. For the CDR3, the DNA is TGCGCCAGCAGCCAAGATCTGTTGGGTGGAGCTAACTATGGCTACACCTTC.

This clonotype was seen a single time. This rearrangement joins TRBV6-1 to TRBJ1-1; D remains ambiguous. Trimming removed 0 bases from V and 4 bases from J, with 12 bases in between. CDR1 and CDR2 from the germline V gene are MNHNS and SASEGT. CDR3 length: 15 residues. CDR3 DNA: TGTGCCAGCAGTGAAGCTGGGTCTGGGTCCACTGAAGCTTTCTTT. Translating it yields CASSEAGSGSTEAFF.

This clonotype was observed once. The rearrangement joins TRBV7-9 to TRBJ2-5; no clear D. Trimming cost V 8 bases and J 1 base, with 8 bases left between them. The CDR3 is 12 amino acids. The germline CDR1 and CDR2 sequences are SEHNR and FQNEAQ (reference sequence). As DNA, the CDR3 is TGTGCCAGCGGATGGGGCCAAGAGACCCAGTACTTC. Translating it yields CASGWGQETQYF.

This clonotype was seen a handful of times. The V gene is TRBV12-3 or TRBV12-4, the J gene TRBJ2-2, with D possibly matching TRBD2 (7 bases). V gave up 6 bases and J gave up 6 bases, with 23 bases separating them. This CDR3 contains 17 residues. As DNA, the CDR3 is TGTGCCAGCAGGGAAGGGGGGGCCCCTACAAGGTCCGGGGAGCTGTTTTTT. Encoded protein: CASREGGAPTRSGELFF.

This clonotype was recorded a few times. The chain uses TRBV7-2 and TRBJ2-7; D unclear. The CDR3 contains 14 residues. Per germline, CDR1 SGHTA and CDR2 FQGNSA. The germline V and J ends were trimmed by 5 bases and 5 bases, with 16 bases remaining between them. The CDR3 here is CASSPVTTAHEQYF. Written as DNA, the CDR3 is TGTGCCAGCAGCCCGGTCACGACCGCCCACGAGCAGTACTTC.

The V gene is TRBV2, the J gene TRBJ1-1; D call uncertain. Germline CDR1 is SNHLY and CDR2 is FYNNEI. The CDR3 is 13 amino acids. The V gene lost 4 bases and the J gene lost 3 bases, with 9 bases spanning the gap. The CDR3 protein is CASSVDGDTEAFF. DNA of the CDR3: TGTGCCAGCAGTGTGGACGGAGACACTGAAGCTTTCTTT. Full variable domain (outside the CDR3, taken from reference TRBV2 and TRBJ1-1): EPEVTQTPSHQVTQMGQEVILRCVPISNHLYFYWYRQILGQKVEFLVSFYNNEISEKSEIFDDQFSVERPDGSNFTLKIRSTKLEDSAMYFCASSVDGDTEAFFGQGTRLTVV.

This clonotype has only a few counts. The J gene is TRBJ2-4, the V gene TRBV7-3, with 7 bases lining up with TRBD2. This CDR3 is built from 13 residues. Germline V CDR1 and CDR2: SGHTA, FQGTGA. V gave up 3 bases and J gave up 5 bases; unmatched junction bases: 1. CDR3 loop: CASSLGRENIQYF. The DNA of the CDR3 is TGTGCCAGCAGCTTGGGGAGGGAAAACATTCAGTACTTC.

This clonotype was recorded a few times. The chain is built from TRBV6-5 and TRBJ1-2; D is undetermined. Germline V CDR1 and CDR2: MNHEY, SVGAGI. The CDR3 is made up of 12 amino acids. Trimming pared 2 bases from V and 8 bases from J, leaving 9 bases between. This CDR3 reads CASSYRPGGYTF. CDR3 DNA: TGTGCCAGCAGTTACAGGCCCGGGGGCTACACCTTC.

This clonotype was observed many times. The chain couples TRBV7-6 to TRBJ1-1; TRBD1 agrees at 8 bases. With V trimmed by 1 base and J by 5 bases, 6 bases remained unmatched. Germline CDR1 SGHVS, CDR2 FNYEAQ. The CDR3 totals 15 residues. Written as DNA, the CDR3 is TGTGCCAGCAGCTTAGGGACAGGGTTAAAGACTGAAGCTTTCTTT. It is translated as CASSLGTGLKTEAFF.

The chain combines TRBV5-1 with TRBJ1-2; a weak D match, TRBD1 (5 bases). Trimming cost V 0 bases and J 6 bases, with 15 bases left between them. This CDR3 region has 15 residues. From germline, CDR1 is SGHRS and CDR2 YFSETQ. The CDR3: CASSLVYQGRDGYTF. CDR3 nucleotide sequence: TGCGCCAGCAGCTTGGTATATCAGGGTAGAGATGGCTACACCTTC.

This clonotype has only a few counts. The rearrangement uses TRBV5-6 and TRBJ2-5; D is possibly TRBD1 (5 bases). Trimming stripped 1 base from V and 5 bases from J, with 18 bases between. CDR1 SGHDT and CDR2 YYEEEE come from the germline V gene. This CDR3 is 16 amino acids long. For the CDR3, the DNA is TGTGCCAGCAGCTTGCCAACAGGCCACCTCGGGGAGACCCAGTACTTC. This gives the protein CASSLPTGHLGETQYF. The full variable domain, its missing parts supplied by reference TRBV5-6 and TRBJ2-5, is DAGVTQSPTHLIKTRGQQVTLRCSPKSGHDTVSWYQQALGQGPQFIFQYYEEEERQRGNFPDRFSGHQFPNYSSELNVNALLLGDSALYLCASSLPTGHLGETQYFGPGTRLLVL.

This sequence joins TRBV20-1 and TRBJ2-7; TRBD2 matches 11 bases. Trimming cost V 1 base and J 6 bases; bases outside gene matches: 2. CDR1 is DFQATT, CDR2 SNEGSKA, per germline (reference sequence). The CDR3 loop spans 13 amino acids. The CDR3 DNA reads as TGCAGTGCTAGAGGGACTAGCGGGTTCGAGCAGTACTTC. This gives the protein CSARGTSGFEQYF.

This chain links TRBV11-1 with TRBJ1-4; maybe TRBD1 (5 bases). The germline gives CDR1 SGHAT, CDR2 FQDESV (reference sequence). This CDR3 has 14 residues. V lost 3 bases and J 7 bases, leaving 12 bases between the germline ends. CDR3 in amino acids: CASSFAGTSEKLFF. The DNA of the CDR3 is TGTGCCAGCAGCTTCGCAGGGACCAGTGAAAAACTGTTTTTT.

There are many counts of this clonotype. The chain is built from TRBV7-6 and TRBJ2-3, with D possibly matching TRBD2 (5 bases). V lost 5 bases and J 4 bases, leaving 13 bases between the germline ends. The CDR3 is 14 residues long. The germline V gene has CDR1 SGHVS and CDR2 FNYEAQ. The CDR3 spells CASSIRRGADTQYF. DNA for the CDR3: TGTGCCAGCAGCATAAGACGGGGTGCAGATACGCAGTATTTT.